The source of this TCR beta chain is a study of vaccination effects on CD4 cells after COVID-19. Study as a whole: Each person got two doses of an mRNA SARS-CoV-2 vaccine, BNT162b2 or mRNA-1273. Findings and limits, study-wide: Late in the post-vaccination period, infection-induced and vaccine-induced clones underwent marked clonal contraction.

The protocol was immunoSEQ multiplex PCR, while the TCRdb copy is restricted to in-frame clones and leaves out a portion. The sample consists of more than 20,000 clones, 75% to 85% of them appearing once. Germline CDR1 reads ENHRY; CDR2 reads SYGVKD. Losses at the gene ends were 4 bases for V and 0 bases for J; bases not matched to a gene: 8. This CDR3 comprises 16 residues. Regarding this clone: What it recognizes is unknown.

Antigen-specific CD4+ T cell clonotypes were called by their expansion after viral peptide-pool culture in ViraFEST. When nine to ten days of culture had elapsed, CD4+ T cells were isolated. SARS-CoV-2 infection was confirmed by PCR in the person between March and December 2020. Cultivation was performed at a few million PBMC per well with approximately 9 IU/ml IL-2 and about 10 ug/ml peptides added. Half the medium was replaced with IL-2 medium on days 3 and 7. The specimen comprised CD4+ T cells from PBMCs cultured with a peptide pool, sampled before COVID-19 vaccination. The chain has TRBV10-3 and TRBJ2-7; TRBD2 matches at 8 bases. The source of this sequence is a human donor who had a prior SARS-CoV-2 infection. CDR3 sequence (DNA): TGTGCCATCAGTGGGACCTTTAGCGGGGCCTCCTACGAGCAGTACTTC. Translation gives CAISGTFSGASYEQYF.